These 21 T cell receptor beta chains share one sample of origin, sequenced in a study of PD-1 blockade in mismatch repair-deficient tumors (TCRdb year 2017). Libraries were prepared through the immunoSEQ multiplex PCR assay. Drawn from immuneACCESS, this table holds only the in-frame rearrangements with V and J called that TCRdb kept. Clones are partly lost; checked studies trace under half to an unresolved V gene and leave the rest unexplained. A total of over 75,000 clones appear in this sample, roughly 80% of them only once. Roughly 2.7% of the sample rests with the top ten. Explained via the paper, the time point label denotes: peripheral blood 12 weeks after first pembrolizumab dose. The material sequenced was peripheral blood, taken 12 weeks after starting pembrolizumab. All receptors derive from an adult with mismatch repair-deficient cancer.

The chain joins TRBV19 to TRBJ2-1; a weak D match, TRBD2 (6 bases). The CDR3 covers 15 residues. The V gene's germline CDR1 is LNHDA and CDR2 SQIVND (reference sequence). The germline V and J ends were trimmed by 10 bases and 2 bases, with 18 bases remaining between them. The CDR3 region has the DNA TGTGCCACCGAACTCGGGAGCGGAACCTACAATGAGCAGTTCTTC. It codes for CATELGSGTYNEQFF.

V usage is TRBV7-9 and J usage is TRBJ1-1; D is undetermined. CDR1 and CDR2 (germline): SEHNR, FQNEAQ (reference sequence). V lost 3 bases to trimming and J lost 1 base, with 9 bases between them. The CDR3 loop spans 14 amino acids. The CDR3 DNA reads TGTGCCAGCAGCTTTAGCCAATCGAACACTGAAGCTTTCTTT. This encodes CASSFSQSNTEAFF.

This clone has only a few counts. The chain carries TRBV4-3 and TRBJ1-2; D might be TRBD1 (5 bases). The CDR3 spans 18 residues. Germline CDR1 LGHNA, CDR2 YSLEER. V was pared by 0 bases and J by 2 bases, with 19 bases between. CDR3 bases: TGCGCCAGCAGCCAAGACGCCGGAATAGGGGCCGGGAACTATGGCTACACCTTC. It is translated as CASSQDAGIGAGNYGYTF.

V gene TRBV6-5 combines with J gene TRBJ2-7; tentative D call: TRBD1 (6 bases). With 10 bases removed from V and 2 bases from J, the gap between germline ends came to 12 bases. Germline CDR1 MNHEY, CDR2 SVGAGI. The CDR3 has 12 residues. The CDR3 DNA reads as TGTGCCACGCAGACAGGACCCTACGAGCAGTACTTC. It specifies CATQTGPYEQYF.

The J gene is TRBJ2-3, the V gene TRBV5-4, with D unresolved. This CDR3 is 13 amino acids long. Germline V CDR1 and CDR2: SGHNT, YYREEE (reference sequence). V was trimmed by 4 bases and J by 1 base, leaving 7 bases between them. CDR3 nucleotides: TGTGCCAGCAGCCTAAGCGGCACAGATACGCAGTATTTT. It specifies CASSLSGTDTQYF.

The chain recombines TRBV7-3 with TRBJ1-1; no clear D. Trimming pared 0 bases from V and 5 bases from J, leaving 7 bases between. The germline gives CDR1 SGHTA, CDR2 FQGTGA. CDR3 length equals 13 residues. DNA of the CDR3: TGTGCCAGCAGCTTAACGTTTCAGACTGAAGCTTTCTTT. The encoded protein is CASSLTFQTEAFF.

V is TRBV29-1 and J is TRBJ2-2; 11 bases line up with TRBD2. The V and J ends lost 5 bases and 4 bases, in that order; junction bases with no gene match: 12. The germline gives CDR1 SQVTM, CDR2 ANQGSEA. The CDR3 has 17 residues. The CDR3 spells CSVLKSSGRAGTGELFF. The CDR3 DNA reads as TGCAGCGTTCTCAAAAGTAGCGGGAGGGCCGGCACCGGGGAGCTGTTTTTT.

This chain uses TRBV5-6 with TRBJ2-7; 14 nucleotides line up with TRBD2. This CDR3 has 16 residues. V dropped 4 bases and J dropped 3; count of bases not matched to a gene: 6. Germline values: CDR1 SGHDT, CDR2 YYEEEE. CDR3 sequence: CASSAEGTSGSYEQYF. CDR3 nucleotides: TGTGCCAGCAGCGCGGAAGGGACTAGCGGGAGCTACGAGCAGTACTTC.

The rearrangement uses TRBV5-4 and TRBJ1-1; TRBD1 is a possible D gene (5 bases). CDR3 length equals 14 residues. Trimming stripped 4 bases from V and 0 bases from J, with 10 bases between. The germline CDR1 and CDR2 sequences are SGHNT and YYREEE (reference sequence). CDR3 sequence reads: CASSRGVLNTEAFF. The CDR3 nucleotides read TGTGCCAGCAGCCGAGGGGTTTTGAACACTGAAGCTTTCTTT. Full variable domain (outside the CDR3, taken from reference TRBV5-4 and TRBJ1-1): ETGVTQSPTHLIKTRGQQVTLRCSSQSGHNTVSWYQQALGQGPQFIFQYYREEENGRGNFPPRFSGLQFPNYSSELNVNALELDDSALYLCASSRGVLNTEAFFGQGTRLTVV.

The chain recombines TRBV9 with TRBJ2-5; possibly TRBD2 for D (6 bases). V was pared by 10 bases and J by 5 bases, with 21 bases between. The CDR3 contains 14 residues. CDR1 is SGDLS, CDR2 YYNGEE, per germline. CDR3 coding DNA: TGTGCCTCCGGTGGCACGGGAGTGAGGGAGACCCAGTACTTC. Its translation: CASGGTGVRETQYF.

This chain joins TRBV11-1 and TRBJ1-2; the D gene is possibly TRBD1 (6 bases). CDR1 is SGHAT and CDR2 is FQDESV in the germline V gene (reference sequence). V was cut by 3 bases and J by 6 bases, with 11 bases left in between. The CDR3 runs 13 residues. The CDR3: CASSLNRVHGYTF. CDR3 bases: TGTGCCAGCAGCTTGAACAGGGTCCATGGCTACACCTTC.

The V and J genes are TRBV19 and TRBJ2-1, with TRBD2 matching 11 bases. The CDR3 is made up of 13 amino acids. The germline V gene has CDR1 LNHDA and CDR2 SQIVND (reference sequence). J lost 10 bases, V lost 10 bases, and 9 bases had no gene match. CDR3 sequence (DNA): TGTGCCACCGCGACTAGCGGGAAGTCCGAGCAGTTCTTC. This sequence encodes CATATSGKSEQFF.

The chain is built from TRBV5-6 and TRBJ1-1; 8 bases map to TRBD1. CDR1 is SGHDT and CDR2 is YYEEEE in the germline V gene. V trimming: 4 bases; J trimming: 5 bases; junction bases outside the gene matches: 13. The CDR3 runs 16 residues. CDR3 in DNA: TGTGCCAGCAGCCGGGAGACAGGGGCCGGAGGGACTGAAGCTTTCTTT. Its translation: CASSRETGAGGTEAFF.

This chain uses TRBV6-1 with TRBJ1-2; D gene ambiguous. The V end lost 5 bases, the J end lost 5 bases, and 6 bases lay between the germline ends. CDR1 is MNHNS and CDR2 is SASEGT in the germline V gene. The CDR3 consists of 11 residues. The CDR3 sequence: CASSSGYGYTF. The CDR3 DNA reads as TGTGCCAGCAGTTCAGGATATGGCTACACCTTC.

The chain employs TRBV19 and TRBJ2-5, with D possibly being TRBD2 (5 bases). V shed 1 base and J shed 8 bases, with 11 bases lying between them. The CDR3 totals 13 residues. Germline V gene sequence: CDR1 LNHDA, CDR2 SQIVND (reference sequence). Here the CDR3 DNA reads TGTGCCAGTAGTATAGCGACTGGAGGAACCCAGTACTTC. The encoded protein is CASSIATGGTQYF. The complete variable domain, with remaining parts taken from reference TRBV19 and TRBJ2-5, reads DGGITQSPKYLFRKEGQNVTLSCEQNLNHDAMYWYRQDPGQGLRLIYYSQIVNDFQKGDIAEGYSVSREKKESFPLTVTSAQKNPTAFYLCASSIATGGTQYFGPGTRLLVL.

The chain couples TRBV7-9 to TRBJ1-2, with TRBD1 as a possible D gene (6 bases). V lost 7 bases and J 3 bases, leaving 15 bases between the germline ends. There are 14 residues in the CDR3. Germline V gene sequence: CDR1 SEHNR, CDR2 FQNEAQ (reference sequence). The CDR3 reads CASIHGGRDYGYTF. The DNA of the CDR3 is TGTGCCAGCATCCACGGGGGGCGGGACTATGGCTACACCTTC.

The rearrangement uses TRBV5-1 and TRBJ2-1; 10 bases match TRBD2. There are 18 residues in the CDR3. The ends lost 3 bases at V and 8 bases at J; junction bases unmatched: 17. Germline V gives CDR1 SGHRS, CDR2 YFSETQ. The chain's CDR3 is CASSSEGGLAAWTDEQFF. In DNA, the CDR3 is TGCGCCAGCAGCTCCGAGGGTGGACTAGCGGCCTGGACGGATGAGCAGTTCTTC.

The chain carries TRBV5-4 and TRBJ2-3; D ambiguous. V was trimmed by 4 bases and J by 4 bases, leaving 7 bases between them. This CDR3 region has 12 residues. The germline gives CDR1 SGHNT, CDR2 YYREEE (reference sequence). CDR3 in amino acids: CASSLPADTQYF. The CDR3 bases are TGTGCCAGCAGCCTCCCCGCAGATACGCAGTATTTT.

The chain joins TRBV27 to TRBJ2-1; 10 nucleotides agree with TRBD1. The germline V gene encodes CDR1 MNHEY and CDR2 SMNVEV (reference sequence). After removal of 2 bases from V and 10 bases from J, the junction contained 5 bases not matched to a gene. This CDR3 comprises 14 residues. CDR3 bases: TGTGCCAGCAGTTTAGGACAGGGGGGGAGAGAGCAGTTCTTC. Protein: CASSLGQGGREQFF.

Comment on this clone: One junction end does not reproduce the germline sequence, and a read error may be involved. The rearrangement links TRBV9 to TRBJ1-2; D is uncertain. The germline CDR1 and CDR2 sequences are SGDLS and YYNGEE. This CDR3 is 14 amino acids long. The CDR3 nucleotides are TGTGCCAGCGGCGTAGCTGGCCAGGCCTATGGCTACACCTTC. Translation gives CASGVAGQAYGYTF.

CDR3 DNA sequence: TGTGCCAGCAGTTACTCCATTTACAGGGCAAGTGATGGCTACACCTTC. Protein: CASSYSIYRASDGYTF. This chain uses TRBV6-5 with TRBJ1-2, with a tentative D call TRBD1 (6 bases). Germline values: CDR1 MNHEY, CDR2 SVGAGI. The CDR3 has 16 residues. The ends were cut back, 0 bases at V and 6 bases at J, with 17 bases in the middle.